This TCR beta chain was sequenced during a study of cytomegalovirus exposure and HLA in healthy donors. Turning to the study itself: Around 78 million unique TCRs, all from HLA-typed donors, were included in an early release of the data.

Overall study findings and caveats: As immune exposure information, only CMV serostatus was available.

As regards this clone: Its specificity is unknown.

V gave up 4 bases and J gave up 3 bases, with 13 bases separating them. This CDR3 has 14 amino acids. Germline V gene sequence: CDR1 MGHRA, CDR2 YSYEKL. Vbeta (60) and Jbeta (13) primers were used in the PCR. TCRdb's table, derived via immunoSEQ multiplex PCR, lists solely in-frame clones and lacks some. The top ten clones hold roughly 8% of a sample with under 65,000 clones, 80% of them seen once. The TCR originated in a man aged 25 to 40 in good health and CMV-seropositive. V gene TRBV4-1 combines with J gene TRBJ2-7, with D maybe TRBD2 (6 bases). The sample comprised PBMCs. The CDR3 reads CASSPIGGFYEQYF. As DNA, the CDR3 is TGCGCCAGCAGCCCCATTGGAGGGTTCTACGAGCAGTACTTC.